The T cell receptor beta chain under discussion was sequenced for a study of T cell repertoires in cytomegalovirus infection (dated by TCRdb to between 2019 and 2020). The study in broad terms: Donor HLA type was relevant to the analysis, as public TCR beta signatures indicated carriage of CMV infection together with the matching HLA type.

TCRdb lists the instrument as Illumina HiSeq 1500. The public sequencing data were trimmed at Q25 with fastp and processed into clonotypes with MiXCR by TCRdb, which kept only in-frame beta chains. Rows are combined by CDR3 protein, so each entry shows the most common genes and DNA. The sample includes about 130,000 distinct CDR3 sequences, with 20% to 30% observed a single time. The ten largest make up about a third of the sample. About this clonotype: There is no known antigen for this receptor. No base quality values were provided; no much bigger clone lies one nucleotide off.

Results the study describes overall, beyond this receptor: The ex vivo response was dominated by HLA-C-restricted CMV-specific TCR beta clonotypes, and the single most frequent clonotype in two of eight donors was supplied by these HLA-C-restricted clonotypes. Carriers of CMV infection plus the relevant HLA type were discriminated by the cumulative frequency of public TCR beta family members in the study cohort and in an independent approximately 400-donor cohort.

The germline V gene (reference sequence) provides CDR1 LNHDA and CDR2 SQIVND. The CDR3 holds 16 amino acids from the cysteine to the phenylalanine. The CDR3 DNA has 48 bases and is translated from base 1. V lost 4 bases and J lost 0 bases; the stretch between them is 13 bases long. This sequence originates from a human donor in good health (CMV status not recorded). Some clones in this sample may be carry-over from other donors' samples. The sample was PBMCs, sequenced either directly or after in vitro stimulation (not recorded which). The V and J genes are TRBV19 and TRBJ1-3; tentative D gene TRBD1, with 6 bases matching. The bases are TGTGCCAGTAGTACCCAAGGGGGGATCTCTGGAAACACCATATATTTT. The translation is CASSTQGGISGNTIYF.